Each of the 16 T cell receptor beta chains below was sequenced from the same sample in a study of T cell changes during pregnancy in multiple sclerosis (dated by TCRdb to the late 2010s). The method was the immunoSEQ multiplex PCR assay. This is the immuneACCESS table as TCRdb keeps it, with only in-frame sequences that have V and J called. A part of the clones is gone; compared with another copy, unresolved V genes explain less than half, and the rest is unexplained. This sample lists 50,000 to 65,000 clones; about nine tenths were detected once. Together, the top ten hold about 7% of the sample. The sample was peripheral blood, taken in the third trimester of pregnancy. These receptors were obtained from a female donor in good health, enrolled as a control in a pregnancy study.

The chain is built from TRBV27 and TRBJ2-7; TRBD1 aligns across 7 bases. The germline V gene has CDR1 MNHEY and CDR2 SMNVEV (reference sequence). This CDR3 is built from 14 residues. Germline trimming cut 6 bases from V and 5 bases from J; bases unmatched to any gene: 10. CDR3 region: CASSPRRGLNEQYF. CDR3 in DNA: TGTGCCAGCAGCCCCAGAAGGGGGCTAAACGAGCAGTACTTC.

The J gene is TRBJ1-6, the V gene TRBV10-2; D unresolved. This CDR3 comprises 14 residues. CDR1 and CDR2 (germline): WSHSY, SAAADI. The V gene lost 5 bases and the J gene lost 7 bases, with 12 bases spanning the gap. The chain's CDR3 is CASSFGSGNSPLHF. The CDR3 DNA sequence: TGCGCCAGCAGTTTCGGATCCGGGAATTCACCCCTCCACTTT.

This chain joins TRBV19 and TRBJ2-5, with 11 bases matching TRBD2. The CDR3 totals 16 residues. With V trimmed by 3 bases and J by 1 base, 4 bases remained unmatched. Germline CDR1 is LNHDA and CDR2 is SQIVND (reference sequence). CDR3 in amino acids: CASSMGTSGPQETQYF. The CDR3 coding sequence is TGTGCCAGTAGTATGGGGACTAGCGGTCCCCAAGAGACCCAGTACTTC.

In DNA, the CDR3 is TGCGCCAGCAGCTTGGAGGGACAGGGAATCGGCGAGCAGTACTTC. This encodes CASSLEGQGIGEQYF. V gene TRBV5-1 combines with J gene TRBJ2-7; 9 bases match TRBD1. Per the germline V gene, CDR1 is SGHRS and CDR2 is YFSETQ. Unmatched junction bases numbered 7, after V lost 0 bases and J lost 6 bases. The CDR3 has 15 amino acids. The whole variable domain, remainder taken from reference TRBV5-1 and TRBJ2-7, is KAGVTQTPRYLIKTRGQQVTLSCSPISGHRSVSWYQQTPGQGLQFLFEYFSETQRNKGNFPGRFSGRQFSNSRSEMNVSTLELGDSALYLCASSLEGQGIGEQYFGPGTRLTVT.

The V gene is TRBV30, the J gene TRBJ1-2, with 8 positions matching TRBD1. Germline V lookup: CDR1 GTSNPN, CDR2 SVGIG (reference sequence). Trimming at V came to 4 bases and at J to 2 bases, leaving 0 bases not matched to a gene. The CDR3 runs to 12 residues. CDR3 nucleotides: TGTGCCTGGACAGGGGGCAACTATGGCTACACCTTC. This encodes CAWTGGNYGYTF.

The chain couples TRBV10-1 to TRBJ1-1; TRBD1 agrees at 7 bases. The germline V gene has CDR1 WNHNN and CDR2 SYGVQD (reference sequence). There are 13 residues in the CDR3. V lost 6 bases and J lost 6; bases outside the gene matches: 7. The CDR3 is CASSDREWAEAFF. The CDR3 bases are TGCGCCAGCAGCGACAGGGAATGGGCTGAAGCTTTCTTT.

This chain joins TRBV9 and TRBJ2-1; 8 nucleotides agree with TRBD2. Germline V lookup: CDR1 SGDLS, CDR2 YYNGEE. This CDR3 has 15 residues. Germline trimming cut 3 bases from V and 0 bases from J; bases unmatched to any gene: 2. This chain's CDR3 is CASSASGSSYNEQFF. The CDR3 coding sequence is TGTGCCAGCAGCGCAAGCGGGAGCTCCTACAATGAGCAGTTCTTC. Looking up the rest from reference TRBV9 and TRBJ2-1 gives the full variable domain: DSGVTQTPKHLITATGQRVTLRCSPRSGDLSVYWYQQSLDQGLQFLIQYYNGEERAKGNILERFSAQQFPDLHSELNLSSLELGDSALYFCASSASGSSYNEQFFGPGTRLTVL.

The gene calls are TRBV11-2 and TRBJ2-1, with 14 bases that match TRBD2. The length of the CDR3 is 14 residues. The germline V gene encodes CDR1 SGHAT and CDR2 FQNNGV. V lost 3 bases, J lost 8 bases, and 0 bases stayed unmatched. In DNA, the CDR3 is TGTGCCAGCAGCTTGGGACTAGCGGGAGATGAGCAGTTCTTC. The encoded protein is CASSLGLAGDEQFF. Looking up the rest from reference TRBV11-2 and TRBJ2-1 gives the full variable domain: EAGVAQSPRYKIIEKRQSVAFWCNPISGHATLYWYQQILGQGPKLLIQFQNNGVVDDSQLPKDRFSAERLKGVDSTLKIQPAKLEDSAVYLCASSLGLAGDEQFFGPGTRLTVL.

The chain carries TRBV18 and TRBJ2-5; D is ambiguous. V lost 3 bases, J lost 5 bases, and 10 bases lay in between. Germline assignment: CDR1 KGHSH and CDR2 LQKENI. CDR3 size: 13 residues. As DNA, the CDR3 is TGTGCCAGCTCACCGGGCGACGCGGAGACCCAGTACTTC. Amino acids: CASSPGDAETQYF.

The V and J genes are TRBV30 and TRBJ2-6; D may be TRBD1 (6 bases). The length of the CDR3 is 16 residues. The V gene lost 5 bases and the J gene lost 2 bases, with 16 bases spanning the gap. Germline V gene data show CDR1 as GTSNPN and CDR2 as SVGIG (reference sequence). In DNA, the CDR3 is TGTGCCTGGTACCACCCACAGGGAGCTGGGGCCAACGTCCTGACTTTC. Translating it yields CAWYHPQGAGANVLTF.

This clone was detected only a few times. The V call is TRBV13, the J call TRBJ1-2, with 9 bases identical to TRBD1. Unmatched junction bases numbered 3, after V lost 5 bases and J lost 5 bases. CDR1 is PRHDT and CDR2 is FYEKMQ in the germline V gene (reference sequence). This CDR3 has 13 amino acids. CDR3 nucleotides: TGTGCCAGCAGCCCACAGGGGGCATATGGCTACACCTTC. Protein sequence: CASSPQGAYGYTF.

This chain joins TRBV14 and TRBJ1-5; D remains ambiguous. Trimming took 0 bases from V and 1 from J, leaving 19 bases between them. The CDR3 is made up of 19 amino acids. Germline lookup yields CDR1 SGHDN and CDR2 FVKESK. CDR3 sequence reads: CASSQDRYLLGRSNQPQHF. The CDR3 coding sequence is TGTGCCAGCAGCCAAGATCGCTATCTCCTAGGGAGGAGCAATCAGCCCCAGCATTTT. Full variable domain (rest looked up from reference TRBV14 and TRBJ1-5): EAGVTQFPSHSVIEKGQTVTLRCDPISGHDNLYWYRRVMGKEIKFLLHFVKESKQDESGMPNNRFLAERTGGTYSTLKVQPAELEDSGVYFCASSQDRYLLGRSNQPQHFGDGTRLSIL.

V and J are TRBV29-1 and TRBJ2-7; TRBD1 matches 10 bases. Germline V gene sequence: CDR1 SQVTM, CDR2 ANQGSEA. This CDR3 comprises 13 residues. J gave up 4 bases and V 4 bases, and 4 bases lay outside the gene matches. CDR3 nucleotides: TGCAGCGTTGGGGACAGGGGAGGATACGAGCAGTACTTC. It yields the protein CSVGDRGGYEQYF.

V gene TRBV6-1 combines with J gene TRBJ1-1, with no clear D. Germline V gives CDR1 MNHNS, CDR2 SASEGT. CDR3 length equals 14 residues. The V end was cut by 7 bases, the J end by 5 bases, with 17 bases between. The CDR3 is CASIWEVVGTEAFF. As DNA, the CDR3 is TGTGCCAGCATCTGGGAGGTCGTTGGGACTGAAGCTTTCTTT.

V usage is TRBV30 and J usage is TRBJ2-7, with TRBD2 identical over 7 bases. V was clipped by 1 base and J by 9 bases; unmatched bases: 12. Germline values: CDR1 GTSNPN, CDR2 SVGIG (reference sequence). The CDR3 is 14 amino acids. The CDR3 DNA follows: TGTGCCTGGAGTGGGCCCCCGGCGGGAGTCGGGCAGTACTTC. Protein sequence: CAWSGPPAGVGQYF.

The chain links TRBV11-3 to TRBJ1-3, with TRBD1 matching 9 bases. The CDR3 spans 17 residues. The germline V gene has CDR1 SGHNT and CDR2 YENEEA. After removal of 1 base from V and 2 bases from J, the junction contained 6 bases not matched to a gene. The CDR3: CASSLAGTGRTGNTIYF. CDR3 sequence (DNA): TGTGCCAGCAGCTTAGCCGGGACAGGGAGGACTGGAAACACCATATATTTT.